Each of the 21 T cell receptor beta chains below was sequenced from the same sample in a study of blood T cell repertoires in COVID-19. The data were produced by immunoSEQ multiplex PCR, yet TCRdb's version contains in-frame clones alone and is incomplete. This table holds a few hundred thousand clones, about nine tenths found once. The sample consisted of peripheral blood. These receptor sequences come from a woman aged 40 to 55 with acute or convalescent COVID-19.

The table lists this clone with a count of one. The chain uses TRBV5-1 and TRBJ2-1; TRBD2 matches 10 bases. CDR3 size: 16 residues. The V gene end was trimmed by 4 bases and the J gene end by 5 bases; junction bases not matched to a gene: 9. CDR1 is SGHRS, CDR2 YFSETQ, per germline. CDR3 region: CASSPSIAGGNNEQFF. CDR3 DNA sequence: TGCGCCAGCAGCCCTAGTATAGCGGGGGGCAACAATGAGCAGTTCTTC.

The CDR3 protein is CASSAVSGYTF. The CDR3, as DNA: TGTGCCAGCAGTGCGGTTAGTGGCTACACCTTC. The gene calls are TRBV6-4 and TRBJ1-2, with D uncertain. V was pared by 4 bases and J by 7 bases, with 7 bases between. This CDR3 is built from 11 residues. Per the germline V gene, CDR1 is MRHNA and CDR2 is SNTAGT.

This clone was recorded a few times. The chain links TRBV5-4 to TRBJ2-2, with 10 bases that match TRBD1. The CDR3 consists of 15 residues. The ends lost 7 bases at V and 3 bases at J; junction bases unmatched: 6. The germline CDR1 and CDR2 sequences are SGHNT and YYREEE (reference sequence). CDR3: CASRLDRGHTGELFF. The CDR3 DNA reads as TGTGCCAGCCGCCTCGACAGGGGGCACACCGGGGAGCTGTTTTTT.

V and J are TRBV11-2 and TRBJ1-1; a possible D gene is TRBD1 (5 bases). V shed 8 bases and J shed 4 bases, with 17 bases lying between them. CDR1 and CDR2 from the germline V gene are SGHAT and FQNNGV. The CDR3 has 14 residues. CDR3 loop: CASVPGPGGTEAFF. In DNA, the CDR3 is TGTGCCAGCGTCCCTGGGCCGGGGGGCACTGAAGCTTTCTTT.

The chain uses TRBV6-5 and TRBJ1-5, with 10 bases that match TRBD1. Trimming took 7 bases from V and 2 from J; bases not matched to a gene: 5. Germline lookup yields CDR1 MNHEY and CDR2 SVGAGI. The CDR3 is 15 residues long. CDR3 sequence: CASNPGTGGNQPQHF. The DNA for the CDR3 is TGTGCCAGCAATCCCGGGACAGGGGGCAATCAGCCCCAGCATTTT.

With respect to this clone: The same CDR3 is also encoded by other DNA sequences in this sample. The CDR3 bases are TGTGCCAGTAGTATAGCGGGGGGCAATCAGCCCCAGCATTTT. Translating gives CASSIAGGNQPQHF. The chain combines TRBV19 with TRBJ1-5; perhaps TRBD1 as D (5 bases). With 1 base removed from V and 2 bases from J, the gap between germline ends came to 6 bases. The CDR3 runs 14 residues. Per germline, CDR1 LNHDA and CDR2 SQIVND (reference sequence).

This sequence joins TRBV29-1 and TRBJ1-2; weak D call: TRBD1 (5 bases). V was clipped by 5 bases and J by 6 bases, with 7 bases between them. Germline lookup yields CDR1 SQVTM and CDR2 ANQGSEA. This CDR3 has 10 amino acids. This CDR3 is CSVLRDGYTF. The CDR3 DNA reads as TGCAGCGTTCTCAGGGATGGCTACACCTTC. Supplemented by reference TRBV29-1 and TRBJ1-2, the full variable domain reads SAVISQKPSRDICQRGTSLTIQCQVDSQVTMMFWYRQQPGQSLTLIATANQGSEATYESGFVIDKFPISRPNLTFSTLTVSNMSPEDSSIYLCSVLRDGYTFGSGTRLTVV.

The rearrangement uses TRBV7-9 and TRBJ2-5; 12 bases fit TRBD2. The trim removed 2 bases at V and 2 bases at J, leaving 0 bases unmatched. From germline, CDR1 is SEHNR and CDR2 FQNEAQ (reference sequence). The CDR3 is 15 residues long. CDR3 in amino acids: CASSLTSGGQETQYF. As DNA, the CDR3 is TGTGCCAGCAGCTTAACTAGCGGGGGGCAAGAGACCCAGTACTTC.

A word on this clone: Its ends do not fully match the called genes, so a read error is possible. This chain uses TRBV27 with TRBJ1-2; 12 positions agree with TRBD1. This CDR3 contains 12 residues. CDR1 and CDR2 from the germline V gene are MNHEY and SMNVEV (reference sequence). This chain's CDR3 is CQGQGAPRGYTF. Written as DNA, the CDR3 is TGCCAGGGACAGGGGGCGCCCCGGGGCTACACCTTC.

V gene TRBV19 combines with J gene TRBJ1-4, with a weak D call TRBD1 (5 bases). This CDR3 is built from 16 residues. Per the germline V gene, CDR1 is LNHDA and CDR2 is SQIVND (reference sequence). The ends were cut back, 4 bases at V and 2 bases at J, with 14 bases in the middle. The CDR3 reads CASSNEQGRTNEKLFF. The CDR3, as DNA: TGTGCCAGTAGTAACGAGCAGGGAAGGACTAATGAAAAACTGTTTTTT.

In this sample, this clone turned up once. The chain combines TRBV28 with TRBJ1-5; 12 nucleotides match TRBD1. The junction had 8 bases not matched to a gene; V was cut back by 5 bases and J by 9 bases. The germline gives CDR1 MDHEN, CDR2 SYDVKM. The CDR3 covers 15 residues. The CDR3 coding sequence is TGTGCCAGCAGTCGGGACAGGGGGCCTGATCCGCCCCAGCATTTT. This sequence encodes CASSRDRGPDPPQHF.

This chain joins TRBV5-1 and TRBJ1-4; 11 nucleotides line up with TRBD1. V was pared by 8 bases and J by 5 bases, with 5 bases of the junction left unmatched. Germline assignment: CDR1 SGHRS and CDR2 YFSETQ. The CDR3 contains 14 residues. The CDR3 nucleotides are TGCGCCAGTAGAGGACAGGGGGCGAATGAAAAACTGTTTTTT. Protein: CASRGQGANEKLFF.

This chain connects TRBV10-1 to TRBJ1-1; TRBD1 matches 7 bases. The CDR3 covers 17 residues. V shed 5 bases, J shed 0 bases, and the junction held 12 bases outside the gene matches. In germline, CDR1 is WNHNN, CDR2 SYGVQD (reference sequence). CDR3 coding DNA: TGCGCCAGCAGTCGACATCAGGGGGGCAACATGAACACTGAAGCTTTCTTT. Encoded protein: CASSRHQGGNMNTEAFF.

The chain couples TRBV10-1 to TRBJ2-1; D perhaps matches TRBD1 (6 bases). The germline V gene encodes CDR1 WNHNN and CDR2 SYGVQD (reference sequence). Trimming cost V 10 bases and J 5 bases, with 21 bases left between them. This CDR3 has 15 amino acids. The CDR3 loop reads CATSLDRYRDNEQFF. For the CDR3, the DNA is TGCGCCACCTCCCTTGACAGGTATCGGGACAATGAGCAGTTCTTC.

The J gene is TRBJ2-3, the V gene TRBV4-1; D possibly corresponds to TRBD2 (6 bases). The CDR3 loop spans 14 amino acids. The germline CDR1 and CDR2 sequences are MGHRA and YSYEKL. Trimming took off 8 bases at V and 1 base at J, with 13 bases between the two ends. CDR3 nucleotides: TGCGCCAGCGCGGAGGGTCCCGGCACAGATACGCAGTATTTT. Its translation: CASAEGPGTDTQYF.

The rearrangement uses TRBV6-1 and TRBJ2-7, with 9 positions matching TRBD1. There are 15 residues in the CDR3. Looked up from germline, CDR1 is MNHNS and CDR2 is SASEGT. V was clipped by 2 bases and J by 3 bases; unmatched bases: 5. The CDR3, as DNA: TGTGCCAGCAGTGAATACTGGACAGGGGACTACGAGCAGTACGTC. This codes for CASSEYWTGDYEQYV.

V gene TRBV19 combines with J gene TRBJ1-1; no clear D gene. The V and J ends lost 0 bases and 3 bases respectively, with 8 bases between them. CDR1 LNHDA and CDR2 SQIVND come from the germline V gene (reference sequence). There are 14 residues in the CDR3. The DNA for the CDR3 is TGTGCCAGTAGTATAGATCGGGGTCACACTGAAGCTTTCTTT. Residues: CASSIDRGHTEAFF.

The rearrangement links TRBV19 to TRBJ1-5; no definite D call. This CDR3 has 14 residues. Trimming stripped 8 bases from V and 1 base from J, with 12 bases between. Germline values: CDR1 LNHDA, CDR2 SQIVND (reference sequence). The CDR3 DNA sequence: TGTGCCAGTCGGGGTATGGGGAGCAATCAGCCCCAGCATTTT. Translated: CASRGMGSNQPQHF.

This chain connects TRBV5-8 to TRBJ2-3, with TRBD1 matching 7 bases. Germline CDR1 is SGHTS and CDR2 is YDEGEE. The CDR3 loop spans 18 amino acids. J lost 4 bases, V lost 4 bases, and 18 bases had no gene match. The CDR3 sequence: CASSHGTKQGHGADTQYF. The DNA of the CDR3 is TGTGCCAGCAGCCACGGAACTAAACAGGGGCATGGAGCAGATACGCAGTATTTT.

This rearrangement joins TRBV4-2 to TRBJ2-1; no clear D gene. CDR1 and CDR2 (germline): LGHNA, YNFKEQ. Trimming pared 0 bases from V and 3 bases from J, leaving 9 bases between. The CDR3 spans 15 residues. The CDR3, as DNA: TGTGCCAGCAGCCAAGACAGAAACAACTACAATGAGCAGTTCTTC. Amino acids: CASSQDRNNYNEQFF.

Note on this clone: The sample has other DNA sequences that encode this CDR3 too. CDR3: CASSPPQGNTIYF. The CDR3 DNA reads TGTGCCAGCAGCCCACCACAGGGAAACACCATATATTTT. The rearrangement uses TRBV2 and TRBJ1-3; no firm D call. V gave up 6 bases and J gave up 4 bases, with 10 bases separating them. The CDR3 totals 13 residues. Germline values: CDR1 SNHLY, CDR2 FYNNEI.